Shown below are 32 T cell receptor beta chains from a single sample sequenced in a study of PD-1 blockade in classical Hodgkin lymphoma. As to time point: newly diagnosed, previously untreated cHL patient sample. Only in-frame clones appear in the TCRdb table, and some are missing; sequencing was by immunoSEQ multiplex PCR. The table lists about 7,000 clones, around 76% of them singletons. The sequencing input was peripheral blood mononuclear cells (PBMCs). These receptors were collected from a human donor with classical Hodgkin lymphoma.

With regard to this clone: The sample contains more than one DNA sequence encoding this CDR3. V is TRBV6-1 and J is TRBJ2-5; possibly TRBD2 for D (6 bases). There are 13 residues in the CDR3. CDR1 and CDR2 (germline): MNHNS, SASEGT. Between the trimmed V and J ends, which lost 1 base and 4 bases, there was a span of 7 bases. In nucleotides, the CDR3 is TGTGCCAGCAGTGAAGAGGGAGGAGAGACCCAGTACTTC. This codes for CASSEEGGETQYF.

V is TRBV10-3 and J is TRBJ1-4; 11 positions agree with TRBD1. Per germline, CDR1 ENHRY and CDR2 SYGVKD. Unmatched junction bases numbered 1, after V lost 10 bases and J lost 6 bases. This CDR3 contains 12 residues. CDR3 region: CATGQGDEKLFF. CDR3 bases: TGTGCCACGGGACAGGGGGATGAAAAACTGTTTTTT.

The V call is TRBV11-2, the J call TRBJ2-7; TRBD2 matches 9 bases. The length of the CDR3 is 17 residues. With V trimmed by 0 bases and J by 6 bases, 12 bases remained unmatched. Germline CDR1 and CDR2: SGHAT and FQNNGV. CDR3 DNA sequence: TGTGCCAGCAGCTTAGATTTTCTAGCGGGGCCCCGGTCCGAGCAGTACTTC. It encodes CASSLDFLAGPRSEQYF.

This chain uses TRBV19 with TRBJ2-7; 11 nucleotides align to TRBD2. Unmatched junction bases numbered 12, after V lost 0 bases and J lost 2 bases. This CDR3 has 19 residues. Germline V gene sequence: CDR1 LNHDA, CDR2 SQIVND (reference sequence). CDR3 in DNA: TGTGCCAGTAGTATAGATCCTCCCGATCTAGCGGGGGGTACCTACGAGCAGTACTTC. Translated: CASSIDPPDLAGGTYEQYF. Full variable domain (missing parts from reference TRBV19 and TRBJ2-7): DGGITQSPKYLFRKEGQNVTLSCEQNLNHDAMYWYRQDPGQGLRLIYYSQIVNDFQKGDIAEGYSVSREKKESFPLTVTSAQKNPTAFYLCASSIDPPDLAGGTYEQYFGPGTRLTVT.

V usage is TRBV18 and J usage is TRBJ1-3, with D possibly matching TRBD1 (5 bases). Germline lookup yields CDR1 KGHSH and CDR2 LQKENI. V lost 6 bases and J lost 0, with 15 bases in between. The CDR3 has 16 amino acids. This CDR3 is CASSPDSTFSGNTIYF. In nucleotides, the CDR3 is TGTGCCAGCTCGCCTGACAGTACATTCTCTGGAAACACCATATATTTT. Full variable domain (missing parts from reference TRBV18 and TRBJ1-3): NAGVMQNPRHLVRRRGQEARLRCSPMKGHSHVYWYRQLPEEGLKFMVYLQKENIIDESGMPKERFSAEFPKEGPSILRIQQVVRGDSAAYFCASSPDSTFSGNTIYFGEGSWLTVV.

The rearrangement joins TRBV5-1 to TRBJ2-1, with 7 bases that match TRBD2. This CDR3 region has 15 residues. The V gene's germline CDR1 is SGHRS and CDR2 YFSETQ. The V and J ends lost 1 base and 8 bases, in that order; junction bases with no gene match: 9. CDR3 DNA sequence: TGCGCCAGCAGCTTGAGCCTAGCGGATGGGGATGAGCAGTTCTTC. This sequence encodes CASSLSLADGDEQFF.

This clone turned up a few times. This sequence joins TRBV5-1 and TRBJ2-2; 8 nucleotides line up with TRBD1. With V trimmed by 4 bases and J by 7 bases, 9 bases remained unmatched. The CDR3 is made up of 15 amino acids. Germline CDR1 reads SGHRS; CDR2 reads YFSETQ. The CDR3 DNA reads TGCGCCAGCAGCCCAGAAGGACAGGGTATCGGGGAGCTGTTTTTT. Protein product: CASSPEGQGIGELFF.

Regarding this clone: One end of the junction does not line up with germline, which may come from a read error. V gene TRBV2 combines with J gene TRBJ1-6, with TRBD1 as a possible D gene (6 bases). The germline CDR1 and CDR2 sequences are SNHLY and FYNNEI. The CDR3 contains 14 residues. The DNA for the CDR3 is TGTGCCAGCAGCGAAGGGTCGGGGGCCGGTCCCCTCCACTTT. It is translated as CASSEGSGAGPLHF.

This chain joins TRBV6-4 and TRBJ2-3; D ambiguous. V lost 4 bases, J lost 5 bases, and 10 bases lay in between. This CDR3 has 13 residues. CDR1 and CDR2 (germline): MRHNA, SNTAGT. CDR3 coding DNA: TGTGCCAGCAGTGTCGACATAGGAGATACGCAGTATTTT. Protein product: CASSVDIGDTQYF.

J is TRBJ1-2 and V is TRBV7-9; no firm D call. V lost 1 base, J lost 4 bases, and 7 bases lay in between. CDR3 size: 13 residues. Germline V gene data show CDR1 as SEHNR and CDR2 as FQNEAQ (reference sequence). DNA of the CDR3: TGTGCCAGCAGCTTAGGCGTTTTCTATGGCTACACCTTC. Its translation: CASSLGVFYGYTF. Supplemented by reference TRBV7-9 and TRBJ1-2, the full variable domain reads DTGVSQNPRHKITKRGQNVTFRCDPISEHNRLYWYRQTLGQGPEFLTYFQNEAQLEKSRLLSDRFSAERPKGSFSTLEIQRTEQGDSAMYLCASSLGVFYGYTFGSGTRLTVV.

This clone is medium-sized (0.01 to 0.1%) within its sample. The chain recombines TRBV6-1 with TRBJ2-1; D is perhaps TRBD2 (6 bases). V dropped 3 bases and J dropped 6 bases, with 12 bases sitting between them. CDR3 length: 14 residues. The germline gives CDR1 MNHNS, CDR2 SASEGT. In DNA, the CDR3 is TGTGCCAGCAGTGAGTCGGGAGTCCCCAATGAGCAGTTCTTC. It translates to CASSESGVPNEQFF.

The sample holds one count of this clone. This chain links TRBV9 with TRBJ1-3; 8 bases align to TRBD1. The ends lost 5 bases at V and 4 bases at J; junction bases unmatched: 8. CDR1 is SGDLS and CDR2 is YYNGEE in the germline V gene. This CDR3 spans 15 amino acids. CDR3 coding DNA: TGTGCCAGCAGTCATGCGAGGGACAGGGGAAACACCATATATTTT. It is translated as CASSHARDRGNTIYF.

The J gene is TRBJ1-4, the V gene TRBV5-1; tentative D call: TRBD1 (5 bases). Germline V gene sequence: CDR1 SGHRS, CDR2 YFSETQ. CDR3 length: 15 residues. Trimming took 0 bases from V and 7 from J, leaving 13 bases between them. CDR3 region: CASSLAGLTGEKLFF. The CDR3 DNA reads TGCGCCAGCAGCTTGGCAGGGCTTACTGGTGAAAAACTGTTTTTT.

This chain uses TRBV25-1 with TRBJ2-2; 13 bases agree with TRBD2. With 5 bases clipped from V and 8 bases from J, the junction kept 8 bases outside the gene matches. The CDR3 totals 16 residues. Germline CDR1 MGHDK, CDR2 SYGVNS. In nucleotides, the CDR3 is TGTGCCAGCAGTCACCTGGGGACTAGCGGGACAGGGGAGCTGTTTTTT. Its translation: CASSHLGTSGTGELFF.

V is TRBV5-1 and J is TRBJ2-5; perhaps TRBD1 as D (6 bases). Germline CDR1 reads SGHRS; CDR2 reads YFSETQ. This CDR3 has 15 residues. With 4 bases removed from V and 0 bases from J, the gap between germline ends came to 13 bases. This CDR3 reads CASSTLGHDQETQYF. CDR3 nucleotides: TGCGCCAGCAGCACCTTGGGACACGACCAAGAGACCCAGTACTTC.

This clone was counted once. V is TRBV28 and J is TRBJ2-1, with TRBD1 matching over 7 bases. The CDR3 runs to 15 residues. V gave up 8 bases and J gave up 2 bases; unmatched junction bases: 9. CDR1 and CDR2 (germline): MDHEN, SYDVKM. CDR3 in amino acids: CASGSSDRAYNEQFF. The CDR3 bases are TGTGCCAGCGGATCCTCAGACAGGGCCTACAATGAGCAGTTCTTC.

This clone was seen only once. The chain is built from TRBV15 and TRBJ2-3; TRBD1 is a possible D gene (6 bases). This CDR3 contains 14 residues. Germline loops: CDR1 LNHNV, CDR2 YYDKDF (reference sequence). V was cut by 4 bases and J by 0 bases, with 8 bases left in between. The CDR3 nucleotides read TGTGCCACCAGCATGCAGGGGAGCACAGATACGCAGTATTTT. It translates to CATSMQGSTDTQYF.

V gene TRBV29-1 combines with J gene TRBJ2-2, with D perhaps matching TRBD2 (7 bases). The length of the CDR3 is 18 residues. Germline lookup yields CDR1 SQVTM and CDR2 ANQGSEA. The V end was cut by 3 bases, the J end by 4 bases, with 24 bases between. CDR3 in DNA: TGCAGCGTTGATGCAGGGGAAGGGCTAGCGGTTGGCACCGGGGAGCTGTTTTTT. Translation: CSVDAGEGLAVGTGELFF.

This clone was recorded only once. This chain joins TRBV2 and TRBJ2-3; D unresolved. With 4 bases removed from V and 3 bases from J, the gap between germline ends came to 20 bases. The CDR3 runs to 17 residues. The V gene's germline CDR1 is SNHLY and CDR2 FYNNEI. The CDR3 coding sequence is TGTGCCAGCAGTGGGGTCCCCATCCCTCCTAGAACAGATACGCAGTATTTT. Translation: CASSGVPIPPRTDTQYF. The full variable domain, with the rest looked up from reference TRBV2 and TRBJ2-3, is EPEVTQTPSHQVTQMGQEVILRCVPISNHLYFYWYRQILGQKVEFLVSFYNNEISEKSEIFDDQFSVERPDGSNFTLKIRSTKLEDSAMYFCASSGVPIPPRTDTQYFGPGTRLTVL.

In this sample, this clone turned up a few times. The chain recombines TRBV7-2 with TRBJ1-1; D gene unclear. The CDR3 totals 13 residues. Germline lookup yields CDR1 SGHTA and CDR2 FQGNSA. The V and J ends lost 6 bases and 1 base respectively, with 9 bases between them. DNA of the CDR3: TGTGCCAGCAGGGATACAGCGAACACTGAAGCTTTCTTT. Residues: CASRDTANTEAFF.

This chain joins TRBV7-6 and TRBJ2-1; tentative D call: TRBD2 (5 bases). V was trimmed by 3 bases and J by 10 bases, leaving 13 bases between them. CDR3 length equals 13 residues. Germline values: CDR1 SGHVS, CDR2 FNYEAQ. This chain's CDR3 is CASSFGLAWEQFF. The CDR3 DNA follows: TGTGCCAGCAGCTTCGGACTGGCATGGGAGCAGTTCTTC.

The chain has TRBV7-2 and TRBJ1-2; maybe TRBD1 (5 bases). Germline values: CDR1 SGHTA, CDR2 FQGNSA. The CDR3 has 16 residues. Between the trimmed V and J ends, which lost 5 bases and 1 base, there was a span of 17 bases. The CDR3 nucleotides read TGTGCCAGCAGCGCCCAGGGAGGGTGGGTTAACTATGGCTACACCTTC. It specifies CASSAQGGWVNYGYTF.

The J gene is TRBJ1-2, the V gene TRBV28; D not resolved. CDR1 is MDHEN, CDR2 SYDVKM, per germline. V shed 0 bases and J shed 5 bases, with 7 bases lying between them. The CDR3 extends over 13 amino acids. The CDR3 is CASSLWAGYGYTF. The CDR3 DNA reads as TGTGCCAGCAGTTTATGGGCGGGTTATGGCTACACCTTC.

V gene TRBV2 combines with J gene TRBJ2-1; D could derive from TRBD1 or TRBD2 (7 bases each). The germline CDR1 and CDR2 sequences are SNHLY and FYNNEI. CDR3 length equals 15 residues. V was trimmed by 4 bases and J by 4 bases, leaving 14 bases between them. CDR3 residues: CASSGEGQYYNEQFF. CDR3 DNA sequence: TGTGCCAGCAGTGGGGAGGGACAGTATTACAATGAGCAGTTCTTC.

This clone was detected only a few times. The CDR3 loop is CSVEDSYEQYF. The CDR3 coding sequence is TGCAGCGTTGAAGATTCCTACGAGCAGTACTTC. The genes are TRBV29-1 and TRBJ2-7; D gene ambiguous. The germline gives CDR1 SQVTM, CDR2 ANQGSEA. This CDR3 has 11 amino acids. Trimming stripped 0 bases from V and 1 base from J, with 1 base between.

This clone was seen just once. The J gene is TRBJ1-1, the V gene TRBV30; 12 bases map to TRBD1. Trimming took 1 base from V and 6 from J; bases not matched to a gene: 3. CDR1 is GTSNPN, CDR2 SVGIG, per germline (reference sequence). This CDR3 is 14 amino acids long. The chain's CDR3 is CAWSGGQGASEAFF. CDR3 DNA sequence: TGTGCCTGGAGTGGGGGACAGGGGGCATCTGAAGCTTTCTTT.

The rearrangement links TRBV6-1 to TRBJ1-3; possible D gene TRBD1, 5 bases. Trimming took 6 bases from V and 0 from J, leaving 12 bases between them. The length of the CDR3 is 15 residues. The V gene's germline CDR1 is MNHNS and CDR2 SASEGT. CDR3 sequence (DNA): TGTGCCAGCAGCGCGGGGCCGATCTCTGGAAACACCATATATTTT. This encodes CASSAGPISGNTIYF.

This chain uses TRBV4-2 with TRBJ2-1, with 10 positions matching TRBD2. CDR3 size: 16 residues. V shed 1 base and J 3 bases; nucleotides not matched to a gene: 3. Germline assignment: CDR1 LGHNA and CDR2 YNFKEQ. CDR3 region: CASSQGASGGYNEQFF. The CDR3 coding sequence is TGTGCCAGCAGCCAAGGGGCTAGCGGGGGCTACAATGAGCAGTTCTTC.

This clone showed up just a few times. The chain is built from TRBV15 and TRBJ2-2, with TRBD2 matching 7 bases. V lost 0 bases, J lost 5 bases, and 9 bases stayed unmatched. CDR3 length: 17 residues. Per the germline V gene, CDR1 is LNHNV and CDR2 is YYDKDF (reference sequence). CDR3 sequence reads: CATSRDHLAGDTGELFF. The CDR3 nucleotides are TGTGCCACCAGCAGAGATCACTTGGCGGGAGATACCGGGGAGCTGTTTTTT.

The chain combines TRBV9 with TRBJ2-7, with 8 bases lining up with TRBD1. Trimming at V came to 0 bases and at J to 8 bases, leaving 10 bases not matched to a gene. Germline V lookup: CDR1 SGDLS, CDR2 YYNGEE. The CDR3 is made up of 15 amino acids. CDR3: CASSVAETGASKQYF. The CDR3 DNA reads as TGTGCCAGCAGCGTAGCGGAGACAGGGGCTTCGAAGCAGTACTTC.

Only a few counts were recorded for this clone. CDR3: CASSEGLAGGLYEQYF. The CDR3 DNA reads as TGTGCCAGCAGTGAAGGGCTAGCGGGAGGATTATACGAGCAGTACTTC. The genes are TRBV2 and TRBJ2-7; 11 bases line up with TRBD2. CDR3 length equals 16 residues. From germline, CDR1 is SNHLY and CDR2 FYNNEI. With V trimmed by 1 base and J by 4 bases, 6 bases remained unmatched.

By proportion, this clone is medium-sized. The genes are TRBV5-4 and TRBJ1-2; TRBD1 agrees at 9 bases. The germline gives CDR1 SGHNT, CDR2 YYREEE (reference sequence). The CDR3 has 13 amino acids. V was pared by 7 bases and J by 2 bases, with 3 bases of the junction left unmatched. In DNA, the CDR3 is TGTGCCAGCGGGACAGGGAGAAACTATGGCTACACCTTC. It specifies CASGTGRNYGYTF. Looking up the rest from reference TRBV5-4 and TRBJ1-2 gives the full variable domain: ETGVTQSPTHLIKTRGQQVTLRCSSQSGHNTVSWYQQALGQGPQFIFQYYREEENGRGNFPPRFSGLQFPNYSSELNVNALELDDSALYLCASGTGRNYGYTFGSGTRLTVV.